Listed here is a single T cell receptor (beta chain). This specimen comes from a study of cytomegalovirus exposure and HLA in healthy donors. Trimming left V 4 bases short and J 5 bases short, with 17 bases between. Germline assignment: CDR1 MNHNS and CDR2 SASEGT. This CDR3 has 15 residues. The PCR was carried out with 60 Vbeta primers and 13 Jbeta primers. Repertoires were generated with immunoSEQ multiplex PCR, while TCRdb's copy carries only in-frame clones and drops some. The sample includes tens of thousands of clones, around 84% of them seen just once. The receptor was derived from a woman between 40 and 50 years old in good health and CMV-seropositive. The sequenced material came from PBMCs. This rearrangement joins TRBV6-1 to TRBJ2-5, with D possibly matching TRBD2 (7 bases). The CDR3 DNA is TGTGCCAGCAGTGGTGTAGGGGGGGCGCGGGAGACCCAGTACTTC. This encodes CASSGVGGARETQYF.